This T cell receptor (beta chain) was identified in a study of blood T cell repertoires in COVID-19. Overall study context: Both acute and convalescent COVID-19 samples were obtained from the United States, Italy and Spain.

The CDR3 consists of 14 residues. Per germline, CDR1 GTSNPN and CDR2 SVGIG (reference sequence). J lost 5 bases, V lost 1 base, and 4 bases had no gene match. Original handling: Amplification from reference gene primers served as the basis for estimated nucleated cell counts. Assay used: immunoSEQ multiplex PCR; TCRdb lists only in-frame clones, some missing. Clone size and V and J calls were adopted from that table, with D and trimming inferred from the DNA. Of 200,000 to 300,000 clones listed, around 89% are singletons. Participants came from about two dozen US areas, aged about 18 to 89 years. Participants had their cohort set by participant-reported clinical history.

Sequenced input: PBMCs or T cells enriched from blood (not recorded which). The TCR comes from a middle-aged woman with acute COVID-19. V usage is TRBV30 and J usage is TRBJ1-5; 8 nucleotides align to TRBD1. CDR3 protein: CAWSAGQGHQPQHF. DNA of the CDR3: TGTGCCTGGAGTGCCGGACAGGGCCATCAGCCCCAGCATTTT. The whole variable domain, filled in from reference TRBV30 and TRBJ1-5, reads SQTIHQWPATLVQPVGSPLSLECTVEGTSNPNLYWYRQAAGRGLQLLFYSVGIGQISSEVPQNLSASRPQDRQFILSSKKLLLSDSGFYLCAWSAGQGHQPQHFGDGTRLSIL.